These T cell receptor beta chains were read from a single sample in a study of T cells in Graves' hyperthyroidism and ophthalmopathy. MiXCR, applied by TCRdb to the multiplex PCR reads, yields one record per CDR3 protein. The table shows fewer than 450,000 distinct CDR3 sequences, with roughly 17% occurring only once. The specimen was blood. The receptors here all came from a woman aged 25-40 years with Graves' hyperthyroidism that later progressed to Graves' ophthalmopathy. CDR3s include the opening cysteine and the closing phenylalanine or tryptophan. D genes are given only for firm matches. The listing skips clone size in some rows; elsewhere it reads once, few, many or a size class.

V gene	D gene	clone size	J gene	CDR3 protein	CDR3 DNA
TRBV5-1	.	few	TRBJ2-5	CASSLGARGPQETQYF	TGCGCCAGCAGCTTGGGGGCACGGGGCCCCCAAGAGACCCAGTACTTC
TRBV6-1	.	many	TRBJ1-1	CASRRGGLGKATEAFF	TGTGCCAGCAGGAGGGGTGGGTTGGGGAAAGCGACTGAAGCTTTCTTT
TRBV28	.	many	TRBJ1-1	CASSFSTGPNTEAFF	TGTGCCAGCAGTTTTAGTACAGGGCCTAACACTGAAGCTTTCTTT
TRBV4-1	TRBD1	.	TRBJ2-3	CASSQLTTGGTDTQYF	TGCGCCAGCAGCCAACTGACCACAGGGGGAACAGATACGCAGTATTTT
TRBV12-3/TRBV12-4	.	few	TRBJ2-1	CASSLLVIGYEQFF	TGTGCCAGCAGTTTACTGGTCATCGGGTATGAGCAGTTCTTC
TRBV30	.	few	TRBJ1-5	CAWSRASTHLANQPQHF	TGTGCCTGGAGTAGGGCTTCGACACACCTCGCGAATCAGCCCCAGCATTTT
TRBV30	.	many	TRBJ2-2	CAWTGPAGELFF	TGTGCCTGGACGGGTCCTGCCGGGGAGCTGTTTTTT
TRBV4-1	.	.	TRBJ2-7	CASSQDLTRPSLEQYF	TGCGCCAGCAGCCAAGATCTTACCAGACCCAGCCTTGAGCAGTACTTC
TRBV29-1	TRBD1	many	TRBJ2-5	CSVAMVTGGDETQYF	TGCAGCGTCGCCATGGTTACAGGGGGCGACGAGACCCAGTACTTC
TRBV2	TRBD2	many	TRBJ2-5	CASSGGGGSQTYF	TGTGCCAGCAGTGGAGGCGGGGGGAGCCAAACGTACTTC
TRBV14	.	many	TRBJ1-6	CASSQSSGVNSPLHF	TGTGCCAGCAGCCAATCATCAGGGGTGAATTCACCCCTCCACTTT
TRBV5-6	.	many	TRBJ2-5	CASSSISFDGTLKETQYF	TGTGCCAGCAGCTCCATATCGTTTGACGGAACCCTAAAAGAGACCCAGTACTTC
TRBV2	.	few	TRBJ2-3	CASRIMAGSRYF	TGTGCCAGCAGGATTATGGCGGGATCGCGGTATTTT
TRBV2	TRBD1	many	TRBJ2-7	CASSPERGRYEQYF	TGTGCCAGCAGCCCCGAAAGGGGGCGTTACGAGCAGTACTTC
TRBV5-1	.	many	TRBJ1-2	CASSLGVVGGRLKRDRTAYGYTF	TGCGCCAGCAGCTTGGGCGTCGTAGGGGGGCGCTTAAAAAGGGATAGAACAGCTTATGGCTACACCTTC
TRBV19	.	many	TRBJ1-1	CASSPGGRTEAFF	TGTGCCAGTAGTCCAGGTGGTCGGACTGAAGCTTTCTTT
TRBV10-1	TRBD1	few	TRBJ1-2	CASSEGTGIYYTF	TGCGCCAGCAGTGAAGGGACAGGGATATACTACACCTTC
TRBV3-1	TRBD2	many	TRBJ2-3	CASSQELAGGKTQYF	TGTGCCAGCAGCCAAGAACTAGCGGGAGGGAAGACGCAGTATTTT
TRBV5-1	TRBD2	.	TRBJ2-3	CASSPTSRGDTDTQYF	TGCGCCAGCAGCCCCACTTCGCGGGGGGACACAGATACGCAGTATTTT
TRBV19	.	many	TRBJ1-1	CATQVGLKVNEAFF	TGTGCCACCCAGGTTGGTCTAAAGGTGAATGAAGCTTTCTTT
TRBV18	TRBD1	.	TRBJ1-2	CASSPTSGTAIGANYGYTF	TGTGCCAGCTCACCCACCTCCGGGACAGCCATAGGAGCTAACTATGGCTACACCTTC
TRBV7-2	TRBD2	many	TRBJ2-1	CASSLTSGRARDNEQFF	TGTGCCAGCAGCTTAACTAGCGGGAGGGCCAGAGACAATGAGCAGTTCTTC
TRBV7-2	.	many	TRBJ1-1	CASSLGPQNTEAFF	TGTGCCAGCAGCTTAGGCCCCCAGAACACTGAAGCTTTCTTT
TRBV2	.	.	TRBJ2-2	CASSEEGGYFSSGELFF	TGTGCCAGCAGTGAAGAGGGGGGTTATTTTTCATCGGGGGAGCTGTTTTTT
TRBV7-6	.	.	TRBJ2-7	CVSSPGTSYEQYF	TGTGTCAGCAGTCCCGGGACTTCCTACGAGCAGTACTTC
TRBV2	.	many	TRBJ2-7	CASSEYMGRVRHEQYF	TGTGCCAGCAGTGAATACATGGGCCGAGTTAGGCACGAGCAGTACTTC
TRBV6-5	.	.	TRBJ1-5	CASSNSPSGGNQPQHF	TGTGCCAGCAGTAACTCCCCATCAGGGGGCAATCAGCCCCAGCATTTT
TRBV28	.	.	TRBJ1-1	CASSLLPGGAELTEAFF	TGTGCCAGCAGTCTCCTCCCAGGAGGGGCCGAGCTGACTGAAGCTTTCTTT
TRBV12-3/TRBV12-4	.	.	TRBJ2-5	CARSSKGGKETQYF	TGTGCCCGCAGTTCTAAAGGAGGAAAAGAGACCCAGTACTTC
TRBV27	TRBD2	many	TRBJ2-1	CASSFGLAGAGYEQFF	TGTGCCAGCAGTTTCGGACTAGCGGGAGCGGGGTATGAGCAGTTCTTC
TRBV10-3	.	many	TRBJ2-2	CATTGVQGDTGELFF	TGTGCCACCACGGGCGTACAGGGAGACACCGGGGAGCTGTTTTTT
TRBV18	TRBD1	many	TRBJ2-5	CASSQRQGQETQYF	TGTGCCAGCTCACAACGACAGGGACAAGAGACCCAGTACTTC
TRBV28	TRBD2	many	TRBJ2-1	CASSFLTSGRALFIRFLYNEQFF	TGTGCCAGCAGTTTCCTGACTAGCGGGAGGGCCCTCTTCATCCGTTTCCTCTACAATGAGCAGTTCTTC
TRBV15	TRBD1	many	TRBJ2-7	CATSRRGGSGTGNEQYF	TGTGCCACCAGCAGAAGAGGGGGATCCGGGACAGGGAACGAGCAGTACTTC
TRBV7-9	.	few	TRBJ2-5	CASSSDRGGETQYF	TGTGCCAGCAGCTCCGATAGAGGGGGGGAGACCCAGTACTTC
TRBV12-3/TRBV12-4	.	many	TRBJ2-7	CASSSNRAGSYEQYF	TGTGCCAGCAGTTCGAACAGGGCGGGGTCCTACGAGCAGTACTTC
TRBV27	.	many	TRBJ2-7	CASSLAGPYEQYF	TGTGCCAGCAGTTTGGCAGGGCCTTACGAGCAGTACTTC
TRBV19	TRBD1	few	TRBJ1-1	CASSIDRVRGHTEAFF	TGTGCCAGTAGTATAGATCGGGTCAGGGGGCACACTGAAGCTTTCTTT
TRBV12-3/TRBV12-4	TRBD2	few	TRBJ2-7	CASSRPGTRDYEQYF	TGTGCCAGCAGTCGCCCCGGGACTAGAGACTACGAGCAGTACTTC
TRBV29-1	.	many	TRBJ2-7	CSASEGSYEQYF	TGCAGCGCTTCAGAGGGGTCCTACGAGCAGTACTTC
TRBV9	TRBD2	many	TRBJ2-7	CASSGISGSLDEQYF	TGTGCCAGCAGCGGGATTAGCGGGAGTTTAGACGAGCAGTACTTC
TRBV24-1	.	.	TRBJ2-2	CATRDRGELFF	TGTGCCACCCGAGACAGGGGGGAGCTGTTTTTT
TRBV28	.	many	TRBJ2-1	CASSLWATDRRLYNEQFF	TGTGCCAGCAGTTTATGGGCGACAGACAGACGACTCTACAATGAGCAGTTCTTC
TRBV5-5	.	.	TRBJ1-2	CASSPPRTVGDGYTF	TGTGCCAGCAGCCCCCCGAGGACCGTTGGCGATGGCTACACCTTC
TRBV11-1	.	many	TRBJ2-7	CASSLRGPYEQYF	TGTGCCAGCAGCTTACGGGGGCCCTACGAGCAGTACTTC
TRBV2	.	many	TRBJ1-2	CASSMTAYDGYTF	TGTGCCAGCAGTATGACAGCTTACGATGGCTACACCTTC
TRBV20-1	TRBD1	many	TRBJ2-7	CSARKGTDYEQYF	TGCAGTGCTAGAAAAGGGACAGACTACGAGCAGTACTTC